A selection of T cell receptor beta chains follows, all from one sample in a study of blood T cell repertoires in COVID-19. Profiled with immunoSEQ multiplex PCR; TCRdb holds only in-frame clones, not every one. The sample includes hundreds of thousands of clones, around nine tenths seen only once; the top ten take roughly 8.3%. Sequencing was done on a sample of peripheral blood. The receptors were gathered from a woman aged 50 to 60 with COVID-19, enrolled during active disease. The CDR3 runs from the conserved cysteine through the conserved F or W. A D gene is named only where the DNA matches it firmly. A clone size is listed for some rows: how often the clone was seen (once, few, many), or a class if it is expanded.

clone_size,j_call,v_call,d_call,cdr3_aa,cdr3_nt
NA,TRBJ2-2,TRBV19,NA,CASSLTGNTGELFF,TGTGCCAGTAGCCTCACAGGGAACACCGGGGAGCTGTTTTTT
NA,TRBJ1-3,TRBV6-5,NA,CAGGPLAGNTIYF,TGTGCCGGAGGACCGTTAGCCGGAAACACCATATATTTT
once,TRBJ2-1,TRBV5-1,NA,CASSLALDPGEKDEQFF,TGCGCCAGCAGCTTGGCCTTAGACCCCGGGGAGAAGGATGAGCAGTTCTTC
NA,TRBJ2-5,TRBV28,NA,CASSSGGETQYF,TGTGCCAGCAGCTCGGGTGGAGAGACCCAGTACTTC
NA,TRBJ1-4,TRBV30,TRBD1,CAWNYRGLSEKLFF,TGTGCCTGGAACTACAGGGGGCTTAGTGAAAAACTGTTTTTT
once,TRBJ2-4,TRBV3-1/TRBV3-2,TRBD1,CASSFRGQENIQYF,TGTGCCAGCAGCTTCCGCGGACAGGAAAACATTCAGTACTTC
NA,TRBJ2-7,TRBV27,NA,CASTQWPGLYEQYF,TGTGCCAGCACTCAATGGCCAGGCCTCTACGAGCAGTACTTC
NA,TRBJ1-4,TRBV3-1/TRBV3-2,NA,CASSQLDRGEKLFF,TGTGCCAGCAGCCAGTTGGACCGGGGGGAAAAACTGTTTTTT
NA,TRBJ1-1,TRBV9,NA,CASSGRQELNTEAFF,TGTGCCAGCAGCGGACGACAGGAGCTCAACACTGAAGCTTTCTTT
NA,TRBJ2-1,TRBV5-8,TRBD2,CASSERDYHNEQFF,TGTGCCAGCAGCGAACGGGACTACCACAATGAGCAGTTCTTC
NA,TRBJ1-2,TRBV30,NA,CAWRPGIANYGYTF,TGTGCCTGGCGTCCCGGGATAGCTAACTATGGCTACACCTTC
NA,TRBJ2-1,TRBV6-2/TRBV6-3,TRBD1,CASSYSTGGNEQFF,TGTGCCAGCAGTTACTCGACAGGGGGCAATGAGCAGTTCTTC
NA,TRBJ1-5,TRBV6-6,NA,CASSYSIGQPQHF,TGTGCCAGCAGTTACTCGATCGGTCAGCCCCAGCATTTT
once,TRBJ2-1,TRBV5-4,NA,CASSTTGSYNEQFF,TGTGCCAGCAGCACCACAGGGAGTTACAATGAGCAGTTCTTC
once,TRBJ1-4,TRBV10-3,NA,CAISESEPNEKLFF,TGTGCCATCAGTGAGTCGGAGCCTAATGAAAAACTGTTTTTT
once,TRBJ2-5,TRBV7-2,TRBD2,CASSSVAGGPIETQYF,TGTGCCAGCAGCTCCGTAGCGGGGGGCCCCATAGAGACCCAGTACTTC
NA,TRBJ1-4,TRBV2,NA,CASSEGVGLSVFF,TGTGCCAGCAGTGAAGGGGTGGGGCTATCAGTGTTTTTT
NA,TRBJ1-5,TRBV18,NA,CASSQLGANQPQHF,TGTGCCAGCTCACAACTGGGGGCCAATCAACCCCAGCATTTT
NA,TRBJ1-4,TRBV4-1,NA,CASSQQGRAEKLFF,TGCGCCAGCAGCCAGCAGGGGAGAGCTGAAAAACTGTTTTTT
once,TRBJ1-1,TRBV28,NA,CASGIGAEAFF,TGTGCCAGCGGAATCGGGGCTGAAGCTTTCTTT
NA,TRBJ2-2,TRBV21-1,NA,CASSEPVRGGELFF,TGTGCCAGCAGCGAACCGGTCAGGGGCGGGGAGCTGTTTTTT
NA,TRBJ2-3,TRBV10-3,NA,CAISDWALSTDTQYF,TGTGCCATCAGTGATTGGGCCTTAAGCACAGATACGCAGTATTTT
NA,TRBJ1-2,TRBV6-5,TRBD1,CASSRTGRNYGYTF,TGTGCCAGCAGTCGGACAGGGAGGAACTATGGCTACACCTTC
once,TRBJ1-6,TRBV7-3,NA,CASSPDSSYNSPLHF,TGTGCCAGCAGCCCTGATAGCTCCTATAATTCACCCCTCCACTTT
NA,TRBJ1-2,TRBV4-2,NA,CASRPGSSNYGYTF,TGTGCCAGCAGACCCGGGAGTTCTAACTATGGCTACACCTTC
NA,TRBJ2-1,TRBV6-5,TRBD2,CASRGLAGADNEQFF,TGTGCCAGCAGAGGACTAGCGGGGGCCGACAATGAGCAGTTCTTC
NA,TRBJ2-4,TRBV4-1,NA,CASSQDPRFQYF,TGCGCCAGCAGCCAAGATCCCCGGTTTCAGTACTTC
NA,TRBJ1-2,TRBV5-1,TRBD1,CASSFDRVYGYTF,TGCGCCAGCAGCTTCGACAGGGTCTATGGCTACACCTTC
NA,TRBJ1-3,TRBV5-1,TRBD1,CASSQKQGAGSGNTIYF,TGCGCCAGCAGCCAAAAACAGGGGGCCGGCTCTGGAAACACCATATATTTT
NA,TRBJ1-6,TRBV13,TRBD1,CASSDDRGRDNSPLHF,TGTGCCAGCAGCGATGACAGGGGTCGGGATAATTCACCCCTCCACTTT
NA,TRBJ2-2,TRBV6-6,TRBD2,CASSPWEGLSNTGELFF,TGTGCCAGCAGTCCCTGGGAGGGGCTCTCTAACACCGGGGAGCTGTTTTTT
once,TRBJ1-1,TRBV18,NA,CASSPGEGGAFF,TGTGCCAGCTCACCAGGAGAGGGTGGGGCTTTCTTT
NA,TRBJ2-2,TRBV18,NA,CASSPLTANTGELFF,TGTGCCAGCTCACCCCTGACAGCTAACACCGGGGAGCTGTTTTTT
once,TRBJ2-7,TRBV11-2,NA,CASSSFKGQFYEQYF,TGTGCCAGCAGCTCCTTCAAAGGACAGTTCTACGAGCAGTACTTC
NA,TRBJ1-6,TRBV18,TRBD1,CASSLRMRDRGVNSPLHF,TGTGCCAGCTCACTTCGTATGCGGGACAGGGGGGTAAATTCACCCCTCCACTTT
NA,TRBJ2-5,TRBV2,NA,CASTEGETIGETQYF,TGTGCCAGCACCGAAGGGGAAACCATAGGAGAGACCCAGTACTTC
NA,TRBJ2-7,TRBV6-5,TRBD1,CASGTGVLYEQYF,TGTGCCAGCGGGACAGGGGTTTTATACGAGCAGTACTTC
NA,TRBJ2-2,TRBV5-1,NA,CASSLGGGNTGELFF,TGCGCCAGCAGCTTGGGTGGCGGTAACACCGGGGAGCTGTTTTTT
NA,TRBJ1-2,TRBV10-3,NA,CAISGGVGRYGYTF,TGTGCCATCAGCGGGGGGGTGGGAAGATATGGCTACACCTTC
NA,TRBJ1-5,TRBV11-3,TRBD1,CASSSHMGQGPQPQHF,TGTGCCAGCAGCTCCCACATGGGACAGGGTCCTCAGCCCCAGCATTTT
NA,TRBJ2-3,TRBV5-6,NA,CASSLDRVADTQYF,TGTGCCAGCAGCTTGGACAGGGTAGCAGATACGCAGTATTTT
NA,TRBJ1-1,TRBV6-6,TRBD1,CAAGRRGRNPEAFF,TGTGCCGCAGGAAGAAGGGGGCGAAATCCTGAAGCTTTCTTT
NA,TRBJ1-5,TRBV5-6,TRBD1,CASSSGLDRGNQPQHF,TGTGCCAGCAGCTCGGGGTTGGACAGGGGCAATCAGCCCCAGCATTTT
NA,TRBJ1-5,TRBV30,NA,CAWSALQGQQPQHF,TGTGCCTGGAGTGCCCTGCAGGGTCAGCAGCCCCAGCATTTT
NA,TRBJ2-7,TRBV5-1,TRBD1,CASSRRDRGAEQYF,TGCGCCAGCAGCCGACGGGACAGGGGGGCCGAGCAGTACTTC
NA,TRBJ1-1,TRBV5-4,TRBD1,CASSSPGTEFGNTEAFF,TGTGCCAGCAGCTCCCCCGGGACAGAATTTGGGAACACTGAAGCTTTCTTT
NA,TRBJ1-6,TRBV19,NA,CASKAGANSPLHF,TGTGCCAGTAAAGCAGGGGCGAATTCACCCCTCCACTTT
NA,TRBJ2-2,TRBV15,NA,CATSRDQGSGELFF,TGTGCCACCAGCAGAGATCAGGGTTCCGGGGAGCTGTTTTTT
NA,TRBJ1-2,TRBV4-2,NA,CASSQDRRGNYGYTF,TGTGCCAGCAGCCAAGATAGGAGGGGAAACTATGGCTACACCTTC
few,TRBJ1-1,TRBV18,TRBD1,CASSPPTGRAEAFF,TGTGCCAGCTCACCACCGACAGGGAGAGCTGAAGCTTTCTTT
few,TRBJ1-4,TRBV3-1/TRBV3-2,TRBD1,CASSQTPQGFNEKLFF,TGTGCCAGCAGCCAAACCCCACAGGGGTTTAATGAAAAACTGTTTTTT
NA,TRBJ2-6,TRBV19,TRBD1,CASSRDRGSAGANVLTF,TGTGCCAGTAGCCGGGACAGGGGGTCTGCTGGGGCCAACGTCCTGACTTTC
NA,TRBJ2-7,TRBV6-5,NA,CASSDNYEQYF,TGTGCCAGCAGCGACAACTACGAGCAGTACTTC
NA,TRBJ1-2,TRBV6-6,TRBD1,CASSLWDRVNYGYTF,TGTGCCAGCAGTTTATGGGACAGGGTGAACTATGGCTACACCTTC
NA,TRBJ2-1,TRBV27,NA,CASSLWRDEQFF,TGTGCCAGCAGTTTATGGCGGGATGAGCAGTTCTTC
NA,TRBJ2-6,TRBV15,NA,CATSPIGSSGANVLTF,TGTGCCACCAGCCCTATTGGGAGCTCTGGGGCCAACGTCCTGACTTTC
NA,TRBJ2-3,TRBV10-3,NA,CAINSVRTDTQYF,TGTGCCATCAACTCGGTCCGGACAGATACGCAGTATTTT
NA,TRBJ1-1,TRBV29-1,NA,CSVRSPELNTEAFF,TGCAGCGTTCGATCGCCAGAACTGAACACTGAAGCTTTCTTT
few,TRBJ1-2,TRBV3-1/TRBV3-2,NA,CASSQAPGDYGYTF,TGTGCCAGCAGCCAAGCCCCAGGGGACTATGGCTACACCTTC
NA,TRBJ2-2,TRBV2,NA,CASMSLVNTGELFF,TGTGCCAGCATGAGCCTGGTGAACACCGGGGAGCTGTTTTTT